This passage covers 30 T cell receptor beta chains from one sample sequenced in a study of CD8 T cells in Susac syndrome. cDNA came from around 0.5 to 1 ug RNA primed by random hexamers. TCRdb processed the immunoSEQ multiplex PCR reads anew with MiXCR; each CDR3 protein has one entry. The data hold 150,000 to 250,000 distinct CDR3 sequences, with 90% to 95% observed a single time. Material for sequencing was CD4+ T cells from PBMCs. The origin of the receptors is a human donor with multiple sclerosis.

The CDR3 here is CAWDRVMNEQFF. CDR3 DNA: TGTGCCTGGGACAGAGTCATGAATGAGCAGTTCTTC. V usage is TRBV30 and J usage is TRBJ2-1; D possibly corresponds to TRBD1 (5 bases). This CDR3 has 12 residues. V dropped 5 bases and J dropped 7 bases, with 12 bases sitting between them. The germline V gene encodes CDR1 GTSNPN and CDR2 SVGIG (reference sequence).

For the CDR3, the DNA is TGTGCCACCAGCAGAGGAGGGGATAGCACAGATACGCAGTATTTT. This codes for CATSRGGDSTDTQYF. The genes are TRBV15 and TRBJ2-3, with D tentatively TRBD1 or TRBD2 (5 bases each). CDR1 is LNHNV, CDR2 YYDKDF, per germline (reference sequence). The CDR3 length is 15 residues. The V and J ends lost 1 base and 0 bases respectively, with 8 bases between them.

J is TRBJ2-7 and V is TRBV24-1, with D possibly matching TRBD1 (5 bases). Per the germline V gene, CDR1 is KGHDR and CDR2 is SFDVKD. Between the trimmed V and J ends, which lost 3 bases and 3 bases, there was a span of 5 bases. The CDR3 length is 12 residues. DNA of the CDR3: TGTGCCACCAGTGATGACAGCTACGAGCAGTACTTC. Protein product: CATSDDSYEQYF.

This sequence joins TRBV6-1 and TRBJ2-2, with D hard to call. The CDR3 runs 16 residues. Trimming shortened V by 1 base and J by 7 bases, and 16 bases separated the two germline ends. Germline assignment: CDR1 MNHNS and CDR2 SASEGT. The CDR3, as DNA: TGTGCCAGCAGTGAAGGAAGCCCCGGACGTATCGGGGAGCTGTTTTTT. Translated: CASSEGSPGRIGELFF.

The chain combines TRBV28 with TRBJ2-7; D unclear. V lost 4 bases, J lost 4 bases, and 5 bases lay in between. The germline gives CDR1 MDHEN, CDR2 SYDVKM. There are 11 residues in the CDR3. The CDR3 loop is CASSWIYEQYF. The CDR3 DNA sequence: TGTGCCAGCAGTTGGATTTACGAGCAGTACTTC.

A single count supports this clonotype. V and J are TRBV24-1 and TRBJ2-1; a possible D gene is TRBD2 (5 bases). This CDR3 contains 15 residues. The germline V and J ends were trimmed by 3 bases and 9 bases, with 17 bases remaining between them. Germline V gives CDR1 KGHDR, CDR2 SFDVKD. The chain's CDR3 is CATSDAGVPGGEQFF. DNA for the CDR3: TGTGCCACCAGTGATGCCGGGGTACCAGGTGGTGAGCAGTTCTTC.

The chain has TRBV27 and TRBJ1-4; no clear D. V shed 2 bases and J shed 4 bases, with 11 bases lying between them. CDR1 MNHEY and CDR2 SMNVEV come from the germline V gene (reference sequence). The CDR3 runs 15 residues. The DNA of the CDR3 is TGTGCCAGCAGTTTACGCGGGGTCGATAATGAAAAACTGTTTTTT. Translated: CASSLRGVDNEKLFF.

This chain joins TRBV29-1 and TRBJ2-7, with TRBD1 identical over 7 bases. The V and J ends lost 5 bases and 2 bases, in that order; junction bases with no gene match: 6. CDR3 length equals 13 residues. Per the germline V gene, CDR1 is SQVTM and CDR2 is ANQGSEA. The CDR3 DNA reads as TGCAGCGTTCTCCGGGACAGAACCTACGAGCAGTACTTC. This gives the protein CSVLRDRTYEQYF.

The rearrangement links TRBV27 to TRBJ1-2, with TRBD1 as a possible D gene (6 bases). Germline V CDR1 and CDR2: MNHEY, SMNVEV (reference sequence). This CDR3 is 13 amino acids long. The ends were cut back, 3 bases at V and 5 bases at J, with 10 bases in the middle. CDR3 amino acids: CASSFWGQYGYTF. CDR3 bases: TGTGCCAGCAGTTTTTGGGGACAATATGGCTACACCTTC.

The J gene is TRBJ2-7, the V gene TRBV29-1; 9 bases agree with TRBD1. V gave up 3 bases and J gave up 3 bases; unmatched junction bases: 6. This CDR3 is 14 amino acids long. Germline loops: CDR1 SQVTM, CDR2 ANQGSEA. The CDR3 DNA sequence: TGCAGCGTTGATCTTATGGGACAGGGCTACGAGCAGTACTTC. Protein: CSVDLMGQGYEQYF.

The J gene is TRBJ2-7, the V gene TRBV2; no clear D gene. The CDR3 is made up of 13 amino acids. Germline lookup yields CDR1 SNHLY and CDR2 FYNNEI. Trimming cost V 3 bases and J 3 bases, with 9 bases left between them. CDR3 residues: CASSDMRFYEQYF. CDR3 coding DNA: TGTGCCAGCAGTGATATGCGGTTCTACGAGCAGTACTTC.

The chain combines TRBV23-1 with TRBJ2-5; weak D call: TRBD1 (6 bases). TRBV23-1 is known as an ORF, though its function is uncertain. Trimming took 5 bases from V and 2 from J, leaving 12 bases between them. This CDR3 has 14 amino acids. The CDR3 reads CASSTWTVQETQYF. CDR3 nucleotides: TGCGCCAGCAGTACTTGGACAGTACAAGAGACCCAGTACTTC.

The chain carries TRBV20-1 and TRBJ2-7, with 12 bases fitting TRBD2. The ends lost 5 bases at V and 5 bases at J; junction bases unmatched: 7. CDR1 is DFQATT, CDR2 SNEGSKA, per germline (reference sequence). This CDR3 comprises 14 residues. CDR3 residues: CSAYGLAGRDEQYF. CDR3 DNA: TGCAGTGCTTATGGACTAGCGGGACGCGACGAGCAGTACTTC.

This chain connects TRBV5-1 to TRBJ1-1; D remains ambiguous. The germline V gene has CDR1 SGHRS and CDR2 YFSETQ. V shed 5 bases and J shed 7 bases, with 9 bases lying between them. The CDR3 spans 11 residues. CDR3 residues: CASSEENEAFF. CDR3 in DNA: TGCGCCAGCAGTGAAGAGAATGAAGCTTTCTTT.

The J gene is TRBJ1-5, the V gene TRBV9; D remains unclear. This CDR3 has 15 residues. Germline V CDR1 and CDR2: SGDLS, YYNGEE. The V end was cut by 0 bases, the J end by 0 bases, with 7 bases between. The CDR3 loop reads CASSVDGHSNQPQHF. Written as DNA, the CDR3 is TGTGCCAGCAGCGTAGACGGGCATAGCAATCAGCCCCAGCATTTT.

V is TRBV29-1 and J is TRBJ1-2; perhaps TRBD1 as D (6 bases). The CDR3 is made up of 12 amino acids. Germline CDR1 reads SQVTM; CDR2 reads ANQGSEA. V was pared by 5 bases and J by 2 bases, with 9 bases between. The CDR3 sequence: CSVQGRNYGYTF. DNA for the CDR3: TGCAGCGTTCAGGGGAGGAACTATGGCTACACCTTC.

V gene TRBV9 combines with J gene TRBJ2-3, with D unclear. Between the trimmed V and J ends, which lost 3 bases and 6 bases, there was a span of 11 bases. CDR1 is SGDLS and CDR2 is YYNGEE in the germline V gene. The CDR3 has 13 amino acids. The CDR3 DNA sequence: TGTGCCAGCAGCGGTTCGGGTTTGGATACGCAGTATTTT. It is translated as CASSGSGLDTQYF.

V usage is TRBV11-3 and J usage is TRBJ2-7, with D perhaps matching TRBD2 (5 bases). The germline V gene has CDR1 SGHNT and CDR2 YENEEA. The V end lost 1 base, the J end lost 4 bases, and 11 bases lay between the germline ends. This CDR3 is built from 14 residues. Written as DNA, the CDR3 is TGTGCCAGCAGCTTAGCGGAGGAGCAATACGAGCAGTACTTC. Translating it yields CASSLAEEQYEQYF.

This clonotype is a singleton in its sample. The chain employs TRBV12-3 or TRBV12-4 and TRBJ2-1; D not resolved. This CDR3 has 14 residues. Trimming took 3 bases from V and 6 from J, leaving 12 bases between them. CDR3 nucleotide sequence: TGTGCCAGCAGTTTTAGTATTAGGCGCAATGAGCAGTTCTTC. Its protein product is CASSFSIRRNEQFF.

The V and J genes are TRBV12-5 and TRBJ2-3; D is ambiguous. Deletions cut 4 bases from V and 4 bases from J, with 9 bases between. The CDR3 totals 13 residues. The germline V gene has CDR1 LGHNT and CDR2 FRNRAP. CDR3 DNA sequence: TGTGCTAGTGGTTCCTCTCAGGCAGATACGCAGTATTTT. Its protein is CASGSSQADTQYF.

A single count supports this clonotype. The chain recombines TRBV11-3 with TRBJ1-1; D may be TRBD1 (6 bases). The CDR3 extends over 14 amino acids. The V and J ends lost 2 bases and 0 bases respectively, with 7 bases between them. Germline V gives CDR1 SGHNT, CDR2 YENEEA. CDR3 loop: CASSLTGMNTEAFF. The CDR3 DNA follows: TGTGCCAGCAGCTTAACAGGGATGAACACTGAAGCTTTCTTT.

The V gene is TRBV29-1, the J gene TRBJ1-2; TRBD1 aligns across 9 bases. CDR1 is SQVTM, CDR2 ANQGSEA, per germline. The CDR3 contains 12 residues. J gave up 7 bases and V 4 bases, and 4 bases lay outside the gene matches. This CDR3 reads CSVAGQGGGYTF. CDR3 sequence (DNA): TGCAGCGTTGCGGGACAGGGAGGTGGCTACACCTTC.

This chain links TRBV6-6 with TRBJ2-4; D uncertain. This CDR3 region has 13 residues. The V end was cut by 2 bases, the J end by 8 bases, with 10 bases between. Germline V gene lookup returns CDR1 MNHNY and CDR2 SVGAGI (reference sequence). The CDR3 DNA reads TGTGCCAGCAGTTACCTAGGGTATGACATTCAGTACTTC. It translates to CASSYLGYDIQYF.

The gene calls are TRBV15 and TRBJ2-7, with D tentatively TRBD2 (5 bases). The CDR3 is 15 amino acids. From germline, CDR1 is LNHNV and CDR2 YYDKDF (reference sequence). V dropped 5 bases and J dropped 0 bases, with 14 bases sitting between them. The CDR3 loop reads CATSEWELPSYEQYF. In DNA form, the CDR3 reads TGTGCCACCAGCGAGTGGGAGCTTCCCTCCTACGAGCAGTACTTC.

This clonotype was detected once. The J gene is TRBJ2-7, the V gene TRBV20-1; D gene unclear. The V end was cut by 4 bases, the J end by 2 bases, with 9 bases between. The CDR3 is 12 residues long. The germline V gene has CDR1 DFQATT and CDR2 SNEGSKA (reference sequence). The CDR3 region has the DNA TGCAGTGCTAAGCCAGACGCCTACGAGCAGTACTTC. Translation gives CSAKPDAYEQYF.

The genes are TRBV7-2 and TRBJ2-1; 8 bases align to TRBD2. CDR3 length: 15 amino acids. Looked up from germline, CDR1 is SGHTA and CDR2 is FQGNSA. J gave up 3 bases and V 4 bases, and 5 bases lay outside the gene matches. Here the CDR3 DNA reads TGTGCCAGCAGCTCCAGCGGGGGCTTCTACAATGAGCAGTTCTTC. It translates to CASSSSGGFYNEQFF.

V usage is TRBV29-1 and J usage is TRBJ2-7; a possible D gene is TRBD1 (6 bases). The germline V gene has CDR1 SQVTM and CDR2 ANQGSEA. This CDR3 spans 14 amino acids. Trimming shortened V by 3 bases and J by 1 base, and 13 bases separated the two germline ends. CDR3 residues: CSVEGARGSYEQYF. DNA of the CDR3: TGCAGCGTTGAGGGGGCCCGAGGGTCCTACGAGCAGTACTTC.

The chain carries TRBV10-2 and TRBJ2-5; no clear D gene. Between the trimmed V and J ends, which lost 6 bases and 1 base, there was a span of 9 bases. CDR3 length equals 13 residues. From germline, CDR1 is WSHSY and CDR2 SAAADI. In nucleotides, the CDR3 is TGCGCCAGCAGCCGAATGGGCCAAGAGACCCAGTACTTC. This encodes CASSRMGQETQYF.

Only a few counts were recorded for this clonotype. The genes are TRBV12-3 or TRBV12-4 and TRBJ1-5; no definite D call. The CDR3 runs 14 residues. V was cut by 6 bases and J by 2 bases, with 11 bases left in between. The CDR3 DNA reads as TGTGCCAGCAGCCTGGGCGGGGGCAATCAGCCCCAGCATTTT. Residues: CASSLGGGNQPQHF.

This chain joins TRBV30 and TRBJ1-5, with D possibly TRBD1 on 6 matching bases. CDR1 is GTSNPN and CDR2 is SVGIG in the germline V gene (reference sequence). The CDR3 sequence is 15 residues long. The germline V and J ends were trimmed by 5 bases and 6 bases, with 20 bases remaining between them. CDR3 nucleotides: TGTGCCTGGGAGGCCCCAGGGGAACCCGTTCAGCCCCAGCATTTT. It yields the protein CAWEAPGEPVQPQHF.